This T cell receptor beta chain is from a study of T cells in pancreatic ductal adenocarcinoma (dated by TCRdb to 2016 to 2017). Notes on the research overall: Surgically resected pancreatic ductal adenocarcinoma specimens were analyzed for the quantity, spatial distribution, and characteristics of both suppressive cells and tumor-infiltrating CD8+ T cells, an effort aimed at clarifying the adaptive T-cell response occurring naturally.

V sheds 7 bases and J sheds 0 bases, leaving 8 bases between their ends. From the cysteine up to the phenylalanine, the CDR3 has a length of 13 residues. This entry keeps only the CDR3 DNA: 39 bases, framed from base 1. As encoded in the germline V gene, CDR1 is MDHEN while CDR2 is SYDVKM. On the study overall, not on this receptor specifically: There was no significant difference in T-cell clonality between tumor and blood, where mean clonality was approximately 0.12 for tumors and 0.07 to 0.08 for blood. Because most pancreatic cancer patients present with inoperable disease, the resected cohort was biased toward the minority with early-stage disease. Compared with tumor samples, blood samples had more total productive templates and approximately 8-fold more unique clonotypes. Because tumors are enriched in CD45RO+ effector T cells rather than naive T cells, which biases toward lower diversity, comparisons of clonality between tumor and blood may be biased.

The immunoSEQ hsTCRB kit was used to amplify TCR beta CDR3 regions from genomic DNA. An Illumina HiSeq system was used to carry out high-throughput TRB CDR3 sequencing. The paper's processing steps were these. The immunoSEQ software was used to analyze sequencing reads, and nonproductive sequences containing premature stops or frame-shifts were removed. Clonality of the repertoire was calculated as one minus the Shannon entropy normalized by log2 of the number of unique productive sequences. TCRdb's version of the immuneACCESS table is confined to in-frame rearrangements and falls short of the full clone set. An unresolved V gene accounts for under half of the shortfall where checked; the remainder is of unknown origin. For V, J and clone size, that table is used; D and trimming come from the DNA. The sample table contains approximately 19,000 clones; only one count was recorded for 88% of them. Roughly 0.91% of the sample is in the top ten clones.

As concerns this clone: No cognate antigen has been identified for it. Base qualities are not provided; no much larger clone lies one nucleotide away.

Pancreatic ductal adenocarcinoma patients who had undergone surgery without neoadjuvant therapy were selected. Peripheral blood was collected in heparin tubes, and PBMCs were isolated by histopaque density gradient and cryopreserved in about 10% DMSO. Genomic DNA was extracted from six or seven PBMC and about 9 flash-frozen tumor specimens using the DNeasy Blood and Tissue Kit with Proteinase K and RNase treatment. The sequence was obtained from a human donor with pancreatic ductal adenocarcinoma. The chain is assembled from TRBV28 and TRBJ2-3; TRBD2 is perhaps the D gene, given 5 matching bases. The sequenced sample consisted of PBMCs. CDR3 reads: CASTSGSTDTQYF. The bases are TGTGCCAGCACCTCGGGGAGCACAGATACGCAGTATTTT.